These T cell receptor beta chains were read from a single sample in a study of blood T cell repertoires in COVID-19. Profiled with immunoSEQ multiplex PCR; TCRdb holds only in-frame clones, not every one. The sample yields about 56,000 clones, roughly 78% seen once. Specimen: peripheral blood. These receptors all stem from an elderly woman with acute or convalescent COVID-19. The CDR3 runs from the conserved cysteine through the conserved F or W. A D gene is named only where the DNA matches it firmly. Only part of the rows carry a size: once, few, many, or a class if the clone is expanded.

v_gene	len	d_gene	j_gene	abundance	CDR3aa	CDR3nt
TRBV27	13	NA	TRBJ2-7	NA	CASSFTRGREQYF	TGTGCCAGCAGTTTCACGCGGGGACGCGAGCAGTACTTC
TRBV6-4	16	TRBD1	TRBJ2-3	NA	CASSDSGTGGADTQYF	TGTGCCAGCAGTGACTCCGGGACAGGGGGCGCAGATACGCAGTATTTT
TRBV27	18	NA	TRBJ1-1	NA	CASSQSYRPPPVNTEAFF	TGTGCCAGCTCCCAGTCCTACAGACCCCCGCCCGTGAACACTGAAGCTTTCTTT
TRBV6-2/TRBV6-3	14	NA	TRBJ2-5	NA	CASSYSPFGETQYF	TGTGCCAGCAGTTACTCGCCCTTCGGGGAGACCCAGTACTTC
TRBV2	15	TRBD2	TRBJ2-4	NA	CASSVVGGAKNIQYF	TGTGCCAGCAGTGTTGTCGGGGGGGCCAAAAACATTCAGTACTTC
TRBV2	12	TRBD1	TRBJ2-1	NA	CAAGQGWNEQFF	TGTGCCGCGGGACAGGGGTGGAATGAGCAGTTCTTC
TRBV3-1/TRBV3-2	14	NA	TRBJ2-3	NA	CASSQRTATDTQYF	TGTGCCAGCAGCCAAAGGACTGCCACAGATACGCAGTATTTT
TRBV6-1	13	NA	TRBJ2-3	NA	CASTAGSTDTQYF	TGTGCCAGCACGGCGGGGAGCACAGATACGCAGTATTTT
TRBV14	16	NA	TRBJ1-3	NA	CASSQRSGVGGNTIYF	TGTGCCAGCAGCCAGAGAAGCGGGGTAGGCGGAAACACCATATATTTT
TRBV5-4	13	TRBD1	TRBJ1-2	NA	CASNLQGVYGYTF	TGTGCCAGCAACCTACAGGGGGTCTATGGCTACACCTTC
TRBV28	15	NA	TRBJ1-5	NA	CASSFTLLGGQPQHF	TGTGCCAGCAGTTTTACGCTTCTCGGGGGTCAGCCCCAGCATTTT
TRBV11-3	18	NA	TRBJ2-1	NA	CASSVDLAGELQFGEQFF	TGTGCCAGCAGCGTAGACTTGGCTGGAGAGCTTCAATTTGGTGAGCAGTTCTTC
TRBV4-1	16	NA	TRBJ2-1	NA	CASSRTVDLSYNEQFF	TGCGCCAGCAGCCGGACAGTCGACCTCTCCTACAATGAGCAGTTCTTC
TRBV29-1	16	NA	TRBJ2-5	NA	CSVGGFVGGIQETQYF	TGCAGCGTTGGGGGCTTTGTGGGGGGAATCCAAGAGACCCAGTACTTC
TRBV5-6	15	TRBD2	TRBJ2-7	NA	CASSPGTSGRYEQYF	TGTGCCAGCAGCCCTGGGACTAGCGGGAGATACGAGCAGTACTTC
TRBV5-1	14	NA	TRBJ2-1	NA	CASSRRDRYNEQFF	TGCGCCAGCAGCCGGAGGGACAGATACAATGAGCAGTTCTTC
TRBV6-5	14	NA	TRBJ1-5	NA	CASRITRGNQPQHF	TGTGCCAGCAGGATTACCCGAGGCAATCAGCCCCAGCATTTT
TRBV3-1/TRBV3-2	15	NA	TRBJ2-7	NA	CASSQVWGQGHEQYF	TGTGCCAGCAGCCAAGTATGGGGACAAGGACACGAGCAGTACTTC
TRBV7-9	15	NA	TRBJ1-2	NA	CASSLDGQRDYGYTF	TGTGCCAGCAGCTTAGATGGACAGAGGGACTATGGCTACACCTTC
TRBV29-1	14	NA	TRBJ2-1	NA	CSAGSGEPLQGQFF	TGCAGCGCAGGTTCAGGCGAGCCCCTACAAGGCCAGTTCTTC
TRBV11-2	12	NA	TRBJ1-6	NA	CASSEGISPLHF	TGTGCCAGCAGCGAGGGCATTTCACCCCTCCACTTT
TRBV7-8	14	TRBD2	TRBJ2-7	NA	CASDPGLATYEQYF	TGTGCCAGCGACCCGGGACTAGCAACCTACGAGCAGTACTTC
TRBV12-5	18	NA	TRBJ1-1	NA	CASGFLQGPNRANTEAFF	TGTGCTAGTGGTTTCCTACAGGGCCCCAACCGGGCAAACACTGAAGCTTTCTTT
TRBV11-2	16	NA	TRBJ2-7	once	CASSLGPGVSSYEQYF	TGTGCCAGCAGCTTAGGGCCAGGCGTAAGCTCCTACGAGCAGTACTTC
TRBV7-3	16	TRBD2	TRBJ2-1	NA	CASSRGTSDTYNEQFF	TGTGCCAGCAGCCGTGGGACTAGTGATACCTACAATGAGCAGTTCTTC
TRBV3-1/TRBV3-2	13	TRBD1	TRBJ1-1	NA	CASSQDRGTEAFF	TGTGCCAGCAGCCAGGACAGGGGAACTGAAGCTTTCTTT
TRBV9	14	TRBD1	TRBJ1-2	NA	CASGPGQGVYGYTF	TGTGCCAGCGGACCGGGACAGGGAGTCTATGGCTACACCTTC
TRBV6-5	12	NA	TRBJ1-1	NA	CASTRRETEAFF	TGTGCCAGCACAAGGAGAGAGACTGAAGCTTTCTTT
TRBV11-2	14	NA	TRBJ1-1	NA	CASSFLVVNTEAFF	TGTGCCAGCAGCTTTTTAGTCGTAAACACTGAAGCTTTCTTT
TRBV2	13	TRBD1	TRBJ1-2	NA	CASRATGVRGYTF	TGTGCCAGCAGGGCCACAGGGGTTCGCGGCTACACCTTC
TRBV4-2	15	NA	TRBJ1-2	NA	CASSQSLATNYGYTF	TGTGCCAGCAGCCAATCGCTCGCGACTAACTATGGCTACACCTTC
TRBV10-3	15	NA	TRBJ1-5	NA	CAISEGRGFNQPQHF	TGTGCCATCAGTGAGGGTCGGGGATTCAATCAGCCCCAGCATTTT
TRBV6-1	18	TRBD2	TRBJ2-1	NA	CASSESLGRLAGYNEQFF	TGTGCCAGCAGTGAATCTTTGGGGAGGCTAGCGGGTTACAATGAGCAGTTCTTC
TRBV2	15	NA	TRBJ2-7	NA	CASSENSGGSYEQYF	TGTGCCAGCAGTGAAAATTCGGGGGGCAGCTACGAGCAGTACTTC
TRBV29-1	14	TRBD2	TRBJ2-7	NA	CSVVDSGRAHEQYF	TGCAGCGTTGTCGATAGCGGGAGGGCTCACGAGCAGTACTTC
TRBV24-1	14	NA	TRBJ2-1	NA	CATSAISGRNEQFF	TGTGCCACCAGTGCGATCTCTGGGCGCAATGAGCAGTTCTTC
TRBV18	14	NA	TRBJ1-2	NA	CASSRRESDYGYTF	TGTGCCAGCTCACGCAGGGAATCAGACTATGGCTACACCTTC
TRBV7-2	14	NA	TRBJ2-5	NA	CASSRGLLQETQYF	TGTGCCAGCAGCCGTGGACTGCTACAAGAGACCCAGTACTTC
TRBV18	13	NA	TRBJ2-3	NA	CASSQEVADTQYF	TGTGCCAGCTCACAAGAGGTAGCAGATACGCAGTATTTT
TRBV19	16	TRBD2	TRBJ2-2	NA	CASRRGLAGPTGELFF	TGTGCCAGTAGAAGGGGACTAGCGGGACCCACCGGGGAGCTGTTTTTT
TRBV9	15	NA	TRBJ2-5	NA	CASSVAQEAEETQYF	TGTGCCAGCAGCGTAGCCCAGGAAGCGGAAGAGACCCAGTACTTC
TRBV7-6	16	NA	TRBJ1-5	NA	CASSLGVGASNQPQHF	TGTGCCAGCAGCTTAGGAGTAGGAGCTAGCAATCAGCCCCAGCATTTT
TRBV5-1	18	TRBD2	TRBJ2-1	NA	CASSLEIPGLAGSNEQFF	TGCGCCAGCAGCTTAGAAATACCGGGACTAGCGGGGTCCAATGAGCAGTTCTTC
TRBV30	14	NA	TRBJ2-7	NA	CAWSVSIVSYEQYF	TGTGCCTGGAGTGTCTCTATAGTTTCCTACGAGCAGTACTTC
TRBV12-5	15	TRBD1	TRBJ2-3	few	CASGLGQGRTDTQYF	TGTGCTAGTGGTTTGGGACAGGGCCGCACAGATACGCAGTATTTT
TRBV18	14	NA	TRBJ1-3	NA	CASSPRETGNTIYF	TGTGCCAGCTCACCACGAGAGACTGGAAACACCATATATTTT